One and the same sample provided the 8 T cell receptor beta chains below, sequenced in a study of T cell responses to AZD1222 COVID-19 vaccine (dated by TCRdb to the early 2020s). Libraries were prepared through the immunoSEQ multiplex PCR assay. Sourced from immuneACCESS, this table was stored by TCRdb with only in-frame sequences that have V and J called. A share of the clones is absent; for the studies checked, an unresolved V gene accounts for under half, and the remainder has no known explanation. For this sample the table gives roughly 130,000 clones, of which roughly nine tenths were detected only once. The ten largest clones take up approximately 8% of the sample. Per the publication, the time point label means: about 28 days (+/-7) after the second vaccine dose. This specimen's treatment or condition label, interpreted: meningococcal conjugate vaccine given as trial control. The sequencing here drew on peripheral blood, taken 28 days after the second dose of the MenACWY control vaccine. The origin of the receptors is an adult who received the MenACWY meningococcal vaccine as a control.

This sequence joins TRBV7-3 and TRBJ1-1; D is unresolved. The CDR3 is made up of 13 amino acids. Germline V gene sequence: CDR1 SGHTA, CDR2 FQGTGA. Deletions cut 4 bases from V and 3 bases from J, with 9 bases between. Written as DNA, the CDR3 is TGTGCCAGCAGCTCTCTCCGGGACACTGAAGCTTTCTTT. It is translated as CASSSLRDTEAFF.

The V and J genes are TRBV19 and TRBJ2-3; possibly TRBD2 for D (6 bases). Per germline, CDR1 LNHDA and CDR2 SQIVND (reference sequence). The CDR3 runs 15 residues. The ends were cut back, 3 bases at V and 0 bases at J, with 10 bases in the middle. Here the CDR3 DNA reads TGTGCCAGTAGTATCGGGACTTATAGCACAGATACGCAGTATTTT. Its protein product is CASSIGTYSTDTQYF.

The CDR3 region has the DNA TGTGCCTGGAGTGTCGCGGGGCGGATTACTGAAGCTTTCTTT. Encoded protein: CAWSVAGRITEAFF. The V and J genes are TRBV30 and TRBJ1-1; D may be TRBD1 (5 bases). From germline, CDR1 is GTSNPN and CDR2 SVGIG (reference sequence). V lost 0 bases, J lost 5 bases, and 13 bases lay in between. This CDR3 has 14 amino acids.

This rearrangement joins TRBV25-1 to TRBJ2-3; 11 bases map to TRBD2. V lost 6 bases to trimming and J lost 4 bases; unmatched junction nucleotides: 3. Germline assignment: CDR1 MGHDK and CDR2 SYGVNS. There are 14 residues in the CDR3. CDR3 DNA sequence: TGTGCCAGCAGCGTAGCGGGAGGGCCAGATACGCAGTATTTT. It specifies CASSVAGGPDTQYF.

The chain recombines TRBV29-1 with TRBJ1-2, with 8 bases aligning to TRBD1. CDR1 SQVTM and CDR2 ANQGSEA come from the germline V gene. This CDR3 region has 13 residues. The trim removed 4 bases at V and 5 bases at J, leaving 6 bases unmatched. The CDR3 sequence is CSVGAGGGYGYTF. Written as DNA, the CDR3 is TGCAGCGTTGGGGCAGGGGGCGGATATGGCTACACCTTC.

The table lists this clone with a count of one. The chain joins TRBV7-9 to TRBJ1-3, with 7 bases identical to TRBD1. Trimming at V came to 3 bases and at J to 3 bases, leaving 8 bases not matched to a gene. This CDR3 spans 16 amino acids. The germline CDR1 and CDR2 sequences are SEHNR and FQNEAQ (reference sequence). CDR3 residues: CASSFPGGADGNTIYF. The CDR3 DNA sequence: TGTGCCAGCAGCTTCCCAGGGGGGGCTGATGGAAACACCATATATTTT.

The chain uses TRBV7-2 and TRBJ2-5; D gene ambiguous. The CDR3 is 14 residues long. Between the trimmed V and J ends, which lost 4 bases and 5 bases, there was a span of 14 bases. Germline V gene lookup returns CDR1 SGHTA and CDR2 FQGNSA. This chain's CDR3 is CASSSSSGMETQYF. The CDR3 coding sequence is TGTGCCAGCAGCTCCAGCTCTGGGATGGAGACCCAGTACTTC.

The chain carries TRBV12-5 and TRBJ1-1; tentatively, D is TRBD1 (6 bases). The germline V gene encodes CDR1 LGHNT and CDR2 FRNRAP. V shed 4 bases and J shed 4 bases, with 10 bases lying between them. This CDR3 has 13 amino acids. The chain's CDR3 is CASGSQGTTEAFF. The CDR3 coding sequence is TGTGCTAGTGGTTCCCAGGGGACCACTGAAGCTTTCTTT.